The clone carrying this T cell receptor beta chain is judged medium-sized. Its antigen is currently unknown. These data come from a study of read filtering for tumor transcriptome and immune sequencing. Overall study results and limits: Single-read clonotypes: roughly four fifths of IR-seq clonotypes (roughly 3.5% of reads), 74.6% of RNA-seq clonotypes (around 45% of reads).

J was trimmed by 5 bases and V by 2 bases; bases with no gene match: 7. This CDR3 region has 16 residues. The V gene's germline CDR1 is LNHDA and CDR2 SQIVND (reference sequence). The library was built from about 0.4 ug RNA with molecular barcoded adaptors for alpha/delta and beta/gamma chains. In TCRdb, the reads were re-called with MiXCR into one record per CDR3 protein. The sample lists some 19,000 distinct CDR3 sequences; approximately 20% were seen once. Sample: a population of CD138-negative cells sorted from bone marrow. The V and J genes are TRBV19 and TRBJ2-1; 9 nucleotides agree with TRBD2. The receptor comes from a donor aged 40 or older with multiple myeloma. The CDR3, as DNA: TGTGCCAGTAGTATAAGTCTAGCGGGGCCTGACAATGAGCAGTTCTTC. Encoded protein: CASSISLAGPDNEQFF.